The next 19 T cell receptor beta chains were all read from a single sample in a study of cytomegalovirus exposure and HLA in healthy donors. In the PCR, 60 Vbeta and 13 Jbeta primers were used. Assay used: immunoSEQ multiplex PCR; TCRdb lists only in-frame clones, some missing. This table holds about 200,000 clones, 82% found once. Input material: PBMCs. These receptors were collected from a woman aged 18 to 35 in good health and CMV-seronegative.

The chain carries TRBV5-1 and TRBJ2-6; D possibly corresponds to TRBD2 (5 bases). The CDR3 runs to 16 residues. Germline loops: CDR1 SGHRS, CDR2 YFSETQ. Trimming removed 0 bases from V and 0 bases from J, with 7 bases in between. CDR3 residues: CASSLVGSSGANVLTF. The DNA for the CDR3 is TGCGCCAGCAGCTTGGTTGGGAGCTCTGGGGCCAACGTCCTGACTTTC.

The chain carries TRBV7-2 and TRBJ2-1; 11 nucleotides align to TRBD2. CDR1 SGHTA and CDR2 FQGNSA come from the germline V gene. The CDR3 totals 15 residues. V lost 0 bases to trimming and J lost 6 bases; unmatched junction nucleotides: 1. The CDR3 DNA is TGTGCCAGCAGCTTAGCGGGACTAGCGGCCAATGAGCAGTTCTTC. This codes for CASSLAGLAANEQFF.

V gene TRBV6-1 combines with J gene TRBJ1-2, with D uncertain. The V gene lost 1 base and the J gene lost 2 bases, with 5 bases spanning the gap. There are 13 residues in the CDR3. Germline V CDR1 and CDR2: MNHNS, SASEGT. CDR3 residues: CASSEGVNYGYTF. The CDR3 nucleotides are TGTGCCAGCAGTGAAGGCGTCAACTATGGCTACACCTTC.

The CDR3 region has the DNA TGTGCCAGCAGCTTAGTTCCGGACATCCCATCCCGTAGCAATCAGCCCCAGCATTTT. It translates to CASSLVPDIPSRSNQPQHF. This chain links TRBV7-2 with TRBJ1-5, with D tentatively TRBD1 (5 bases). This CDR3 comprises 19 residues. The ends were cut back, 1 base at V and 0 bases at J, with 19 bases in the middle. Germline V gene sequence: CDR1 SGHTA, CDR2 FQGNSA.

This CDR3 reads CASSLVRFDTGELFF. The CDR3 bases are TGTGCCAGCAGCCTAGTCAGGTTTGACACCGGGGAGCTGTTTTTT. The chain has TRBV11-2 and TRBJ2-2, with D uncertain. V dropped 5 bases and J dropped 3 bases, with 13 bases sitting between them. Germline V CDR1 and CDR2: SGHAT, FQNNGV. The length of the CDR3 is 15 residues.

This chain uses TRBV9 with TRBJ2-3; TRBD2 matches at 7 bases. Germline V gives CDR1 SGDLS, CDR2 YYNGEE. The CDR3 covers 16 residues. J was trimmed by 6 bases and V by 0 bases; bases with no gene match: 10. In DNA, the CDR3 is TGTGCCAGCAGCGTAGTTCCGGCGGGAGCGGGGGATACGCAGTATTTT. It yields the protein CASSVVPAGAGDTQYF.

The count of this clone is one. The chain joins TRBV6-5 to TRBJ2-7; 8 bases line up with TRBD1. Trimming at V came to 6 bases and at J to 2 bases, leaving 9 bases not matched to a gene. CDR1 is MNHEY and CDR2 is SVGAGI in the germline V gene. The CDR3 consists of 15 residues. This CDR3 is CASSGTGRRTYEQYF. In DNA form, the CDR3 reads TGTGCCAGCAGCGGGACAGGTCGACGAACCTACGAGCAGTACTTC.

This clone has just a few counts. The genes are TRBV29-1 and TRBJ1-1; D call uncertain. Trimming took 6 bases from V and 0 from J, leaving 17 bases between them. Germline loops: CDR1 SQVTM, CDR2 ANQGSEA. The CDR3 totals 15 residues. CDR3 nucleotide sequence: TGCAGCGTGGCGGGCACAAGGGATATGAACACTGAAGCTTTCTTT. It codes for CSVAGTRDMNTEAFF.

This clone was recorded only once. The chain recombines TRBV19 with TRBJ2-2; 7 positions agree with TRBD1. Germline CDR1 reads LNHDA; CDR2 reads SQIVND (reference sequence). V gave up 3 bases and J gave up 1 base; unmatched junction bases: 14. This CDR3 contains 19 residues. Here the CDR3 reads CASSILRTFGTENTGELFF. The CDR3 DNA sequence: TGTGCCAGTAGTATTCTTAGGACATTCGGGACAGAGAACACCGGGGAGCTGTTTTTT.

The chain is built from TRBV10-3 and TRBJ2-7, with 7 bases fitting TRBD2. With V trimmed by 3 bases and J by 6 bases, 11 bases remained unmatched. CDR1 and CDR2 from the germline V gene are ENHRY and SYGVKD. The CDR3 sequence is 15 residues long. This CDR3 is CAISDPGRESREQYV. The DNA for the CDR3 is TGTGCCATCAGTGACCCAGGGCGGGAGTCCCGCGAGCAGTACGTC.

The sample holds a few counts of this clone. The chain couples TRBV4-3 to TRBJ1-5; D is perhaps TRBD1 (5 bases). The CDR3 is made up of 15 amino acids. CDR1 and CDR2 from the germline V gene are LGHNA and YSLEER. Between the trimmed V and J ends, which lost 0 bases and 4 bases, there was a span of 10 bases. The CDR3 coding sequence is TGCGCCAGCAGCCAAGATCCCCACAGGAATCAGCCCCAGCATTTT. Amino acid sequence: CASSQDPHRNQPQHF.

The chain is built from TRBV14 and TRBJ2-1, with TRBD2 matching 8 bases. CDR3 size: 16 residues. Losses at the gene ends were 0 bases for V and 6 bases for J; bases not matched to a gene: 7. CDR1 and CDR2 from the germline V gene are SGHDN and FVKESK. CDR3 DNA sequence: TGTGCCAGCAGCCAAGATCTGCTAGCGGGCCTCAATGAGCAGTTCTTC. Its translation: CASSQDLLAGLNEQFF.

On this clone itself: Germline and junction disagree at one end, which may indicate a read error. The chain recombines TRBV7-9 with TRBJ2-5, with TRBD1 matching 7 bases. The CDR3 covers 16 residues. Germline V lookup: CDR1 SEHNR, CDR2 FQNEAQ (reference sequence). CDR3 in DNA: TGTTCCAGCAGCCTCCGTGAGGGGGCAGAAAAAGAGACCCAGTACTTC. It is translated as CSSSLREGAEKETQYF. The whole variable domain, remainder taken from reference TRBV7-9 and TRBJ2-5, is DTGVSQNPRHKITKRGQNVTFRCDPISEHNRLYWYRQTLGQGPEFLTYFQNEAQLEKSRLLSDRFSAERPKGSFSTLEIQRTEQGDSAMYLCSSSLREGAEKETQYFGPGTRLLVL.

CDR3 DNA: TGTGCCAGTAGTAACGGGCCGGGGAGTTATGGTGAAAAACTGTTTTTT. It codes for CASSNGPGSYGEKLFF. This rearrangement joins TRBV19 to TRBJ1-4; D is ambiguous. The CDR3 is 16 residues long. Trimming removed 4 bases from V and 7 bases from J, with 19 bases in between. Per the germline V gene, CDR1 is LNHDA and CDR2 is SQIVND (reference sequence).

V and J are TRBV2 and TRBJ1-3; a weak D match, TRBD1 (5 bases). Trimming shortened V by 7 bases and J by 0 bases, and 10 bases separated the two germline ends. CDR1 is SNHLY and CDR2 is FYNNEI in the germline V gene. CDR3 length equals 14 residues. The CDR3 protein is CASTRELSGNTIYF. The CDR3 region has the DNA TGTGCCAGCACCAGGGAACTCTCTGGAAACACCATATATTTT.

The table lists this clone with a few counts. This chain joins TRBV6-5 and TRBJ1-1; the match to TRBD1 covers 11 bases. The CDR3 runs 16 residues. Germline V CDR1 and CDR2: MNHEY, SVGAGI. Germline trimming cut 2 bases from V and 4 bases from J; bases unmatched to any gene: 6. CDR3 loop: CASSYRGTGGFTEAFF. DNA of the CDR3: TGTGCCAGCAGTTACAGAGGGACAGGGGGATTCACTGAAGCTTTCTTT.

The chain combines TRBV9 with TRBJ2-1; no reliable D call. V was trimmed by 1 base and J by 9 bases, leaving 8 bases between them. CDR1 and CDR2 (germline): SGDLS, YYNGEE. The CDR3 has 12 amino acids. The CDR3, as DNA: TGTGCCAGCAGCGTATCGGGTATTGAGCAGTTCTTC. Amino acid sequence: CASSVSGIEQFF. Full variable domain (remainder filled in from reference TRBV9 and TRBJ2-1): DSGVTQTPKHLITATGQRVTLRCSPRSGDLSVYWYQQSLDQGLQFLIQYYNGEERAKGNILERFSAQQFPDLHSELNLSSLELGDSALYFCASSVSGIEQFFGPGTRLTVL.

For the CDR3, the DNA is TGCGCCAGCAGCCAAGATATTGCGACAGGGTCTAACTATGGCTACACCTTC. Protein product: CASSQDIATGSNYGYTF. The chain has TRBV4-3 and TRBJ1-2; 7 bases match TRBD1. Germline V lookup: CDR1 LGHNA, CDR2 YSLEER. This CDR3 is built from 17 residues. V lost 0 bases and J lost 0; bases outside the gene matches: 7.

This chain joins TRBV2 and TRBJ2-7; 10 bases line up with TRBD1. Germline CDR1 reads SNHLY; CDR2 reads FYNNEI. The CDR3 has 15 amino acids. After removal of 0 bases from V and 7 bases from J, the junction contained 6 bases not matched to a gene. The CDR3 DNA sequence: TGTGCCAGCAGTGAAGCAGGACAGGGGGATTGGGAGCAGTACGTC. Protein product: CASSEAGQGDWEQYV.